This T cell receptor beta chain was obtained from a study of blood T cell repertoires in COVID-19. Study-level information: Spain, Italy and the United States supplied samples that represented acute and convalescent COVID-19. PBMCs, B-cell-depleted T cells, or T cells provided the cDNA or gDNA that made up the material.

Germline lookup yields CDR1 WNHNN and CDR2 SYGVQD (reference sequence). The CDR3 totals 10 residues. Trimming took 8 bases from V and 7 from J, leaving 8 bases between them. The assay was immunoSEQ multiplex PCR, and TCRdb's table has in-frame clones only and misses some. Of approximately 390,000 clones listed, approximately 85% are singletons. Those who participated ranged in age from roughly 18 to 95 years and resided in 20 to 30 US areas. The clonotype comes from a woman aged 40 to 50 with acute COVID-19. What was sequenced was PBMCs or T cells enriched from blood (not recorded which). This chain uses TRBV10-1 with TRBJ1-1; no reliable D call. The CDR3 nucleotides read TGCGCCAGCTTTCGTTATGAAGCTTTCTTT. Translating it yields CASFRYEAFF.